The rows below give T cell receptor beta chains drawn from one sample of a study of human T cells and chemical hapten exposure. A single record per CDR3 protein comes from TCRdb applying MiXCR to the RACE reads. The data contain about 260,000 distinct CDR3 sequences, approximately 8.6% of them singletons. Here the sequenced sample was whole blood, taken in connection with sensitization to the hapten diphenylcyclopropenone (DPC). All receptors come from a woman aged 40 to 50 with alopecia areata. Some clones in this sample may be carry-over from other donors' samples. The CDR3 runs from the conserved cysteine through the conserved F or W. The D gene is left open where the match is weak. Size is stated for part of the rows, as once, few or many counts, or as a class when the clone is expanded.

J gene: TRBJ2-3; V gene: TRBV12-3/TRBV12-4; clone size: few; D gene: .; CDR3 protein: CASSLRILTTDTQYF; CDR3 DNA: TGTGCCAGCAGTTTAAGGATCCTAACCACAGATACGCAGTATTTT
J gene: TRBJ2-1; V gene: TRBV24-1; clone size: few; D gene: .; CDR3 protein: CATGGGRNHEQFF; CDR3 DNA: TGTGCCACCGGTGGGGGGCGCAACCATGAGCAGTTCTTC
J gene: TRBJ2-5; V gene: TRBV6-2/TRBV6-3; clone size: .; D gene: .; CDR3 protein: CASSFEAPGLRGQETQYF; CDR3 DNA: TGTGCCAGCAGTTTCGAGGCCCCGGGACTCCGGGGGCAAGAGACCCAGTACTTC
J gene: TRBJ2-5; V gene: TRBV29-1; clone size: .; D gene: TRBD2; CDR3 protein: CSVLSGSPGETQYF; CDR3 DNA: TGCAGCGTACTTAGCGGGAGCCCCGGGGAGACCCAGTACTTC
J gene: TRBJ1-3; V gene: TRBV3-1; clone size: many; D gene: .; CDR3 protein: CASSQDQGNTIYF; CDR3 DNA: TGTGCCAGCAGCCAAGATCAGGGAAACACCATATATTTT
J gene: TRBJ1-2; V gene: TRBV12-3/TRBV12-4; clone size: .; D gene: TRBD1; CDR3 protein: CASSSSGQGASSYTF; CDR3 DNA: TGTGCCAGCAGTTCCTCGGGACAGGGGGCGAGTAGCTACACCTTC
J gene: TRBJ2-3; V gene: TRBV10-3; clone size: many; D gene: .; CDR3 protein: CAISESGDGTDTQYF; CDR3 DNA: TGTGCCATCAGTGAGTCGGGGGACGGCACAGATACGCAGTATTTT
J gene: TRBJ1-5; V gene: TRBV20-1; clone size: few; D gene: .; CDR3 protein: CSARDRQVNQPQHF; CDR3 DNA: TGCAGTGCTAGAGATCGGCAGGTCAATCAGCCCCAGCATTTT
J gene: TRBJ2-7; V gene: TRBV6-5; clone size: .; D gene: TRBD1; CDR3 protein: CASSYFGTGKYEQYF; CDR3 DNA: TGTGCCAGCAGTTACTTTGGGACAGGGAAGTACGAGCAGTACTTC
J gene: TRBJ1-4; V gene: TRBV20-1; clone size: .; D gene: TRBD1; CDR3 protein: CSAGQGISVEKLFF; CDR3 DNA: TGCAGTGCAGGACAGGGGATCTCCGTGGAAAAACTGTTTTTT
J gene: TRBJ1-1; V gene: TRBV1; clone size: few; D gene: .; CDR3 protein: CTSSQEGRGNTEAFF; CDR3 DNA: TGCACCAGCAGCCAAGAGGGTAGGGGGAACACTGAAGCTTTCTTT
J gene: TRBJ2-5; V gene: TRBV5-1; clone size: many; D gene: .; CDR3 protein: CASSLGQQETQYF; CDR3 DNA: TGCGCCAGCAGCTTGGGACAGCAAGAGACCCAGTACTTC
J gene: TRBJ2-2; V gene: TRBV12-3/TRBV12-4; clone size: few; D gene: TRBD1; CDR3 protein: CASSFSSGQGFGELFF; CDR3 DNA: TGTGCCAGCAGTTTTTCATCGGGACAGGGCTTCGGGGAGCTGTTTTTT
J gene: TRBJ2-6; V gene: TRBV25-1; clone size: few; D gene: .; CDR3 protein: CASSPGANVLTF; CDR3 DNA: TGTGCCAGCAGCCCTGGGGCCAACGTCCTGACTTTC
J gene: TRBJ2-3; V gene: TRBV9; clone size: many; D gene: TRBD2; CDR3 protein: CASSAISIAPPAGGPDTQYF; CDR3 DNA: TGTGCCAGCAGCGCGATCTCGATAGCCCCCCCCGCGGGAGGGCCGGATACGCAGTATTTT
J gene: TRBJ2-1; V gene: TRBV10-3; clone size: many; D gene: TRBD1; CDR3 protein: CAISTTGDTNEQFF; CDR3 DNA: TGTGCCATCAGTACGACAGGGGATACGAATGAGCAGTTCTTC
J gene: TRBJ2-2; V gene: TRBV27; clone size: few; D gene: .; CDR3 protein: CASSLGVQMNTGELFF; CDR3 DNA: TGTGCCAGCAGTTTGGGGGTTCAAATGAACACCGGGGAGCTGTTTTTT
J gene: TRBJ2-2; V gene: TRBV4-2; clone size: .; D gene: .; CDR3 protein: CASSRGDTGELFF; CDR3 DNA: TGTGCCAGCAGCCGGGGGGACACCGGGGAGCTGTTTTTT
J gene: TRBJ1-2; V gene: TRBV7-2; clone size: .; D gene: .; CDR3 protein: CASSLAPEGNYGYTF; CDR3 DNA: TGTGCCAGCAGCTTAGCGCCGGAGGGAAACTATGGCTACACCTTC
J gene: TRBJ2-6; V gene: TRBV7-9; clone size: .; D gene: .; CDR3 protein: CASSGDGSRSGANVLTF; CDR3 DNA: TGTGCCAGCAGCGGCGACGGATCTCGCTCTGGGGCCAACGTCCTGACTTTC
J gene: TRBJ1-1; V gene: TRBV20-1; clone size: few; D gene: .; CDR3 protein: CSASKLENTEAFF; CDR3 DNA: TGCAGTGCTTCAAAGCTGGAGAACACTGAAGCTTTCTTT
J gene: TRBJ2-5; V gene: TRBV10-3; clone size: many; D gene: .; CDR3 protein: CAISEPGGQETQYF; CDR3 DNA: TGTGCCATCAGTGAGCCCGGGGGACAAGAGACCCAGTACTTC
J gene: TRBJ2-1; V gene: TRBV9; clone size: .; D gene: TRBD1; CDR3 protein: CASSVVQGAIGNEQFF; CDR3 DNA: TGTGCCAGCAGCGTAGTACAGGGGGCAATCGGCAATGAGCAGTTCTTC
J gene: TRBJ2-3; V gene: TRBV7-2; clone size: few; D gene: .; CDR3 protein: CASSLGTIAGSNTQYF; CDR3 DNA: TGTGCCAGCAGCTTAGGGACCATCGCAGGGAGCAATACGCAGTATTTT
J gene: TRBJ1-2; V gene: TRBV28; clone size: few; D gene: TRBD1; CDR3 protein: CASSLGDRGYGYTF; CDR3 DNA: TGTGCCAGCAGTTTAGGGGACAGGGGCTATGGCTACACCTTC
J gene: TRBJ1-1; V gene: TRBV29-1; clone size: .; D gene: .; CDR3 protein: CSVEDEGTEAFF; CDR3 DNA: TGCAGCGTTGAAGATGAGGGGACTGAAGCTTTCTTT
J gene: TRBJ2-3; V gene: TRBV5-5; clone size: few; D gene: .; CDR3 protein: CASSLARQLIDTQYF; CDR3 DNA: TGTGCCAGCAGCCTGGCCCGGCAGTTGATAGATACGCAGTATTTT
J gene: TRBJ1-4; V gene: TRBV7-9; clone size: .; D gene: .; CDR3 protein: CASSHKNEKLFF; CDR3 DNA: TGTGCCAGCAGCCACAAGAATGAAAAACTGTTTTTT
J gene: TRBJ2-7; V gene: TRBV3-1; clone size: many; D gene: .; CDR3 protein: CASSQRTYEQYF; CDR3 DNA: TGTGCCAGCAGCCAGAGGACCTACGAGCAGTACTTC
J gene: TRBJ1-5; V gene: TRBV7-2; clone size: few; D gene: .; CDR3 protein: CASSLIGGRDQPQHF; CDR3 DNA: TGTGCCAGCAGCCTGATCGGGGGAAGAGATCAGCCCCAGCATTTT
J gene: TRBJ2-7; V gene: TRBV7-9; clone size: .; D gene: TRBD1; CDR3 protein: CASSRGQGRSYEQYF; CDR3 DNA: TGTGCCAGCAGCCGTGGACAGGGCCGCTCCTACGAGCAGTACTTC
J gene: TRBJ1-5; V gene: TRBV7-8; clone size: many; D gene: .; CDR3 protein: CASSIGTTNQPQHF; CDR3 DNA: TGTGCCAGCAGCATCGGGACAACTAATCAGCCCCAGCATTTT
J gene: TRBJ1-2; V gene: TRBV29-1; clone size: .; D gene: TRBD1; CDR3 protein: CSVKTGGPLSGYTF; CDR3 DNA: TGCAGCGTTAAAACAGGGGGCCCCCTTTCTGGCTACACCTTC
J gene: TRBJ1-2; V gene: TRBV29-1; clone size: .; D gene: .; CDR3 protein: CSVFSLGPGVYGYTF; CDR3 DNA: TGCAGCGTTTTTTCCCTTGGGCCAGGGGTCTATGGCTACACCTTC
J gene: TRBJ2-3; V gene: TRBV24-1; clone size: once; D gene: TRBD2; CDR3 protein: CATSDTGTSGRFTDTQYF; CDR3 DNA: TGTGCCACCAGTGATACCGGGACTAGCGGGAGGTTTACAGATACGCAGTATTTT
J gene: TRBJ2-7; V gene: TRBV20-1; clone size: .; D gene: TRBD2; CDR3 protein: CSARSWTSGLTPYEQYF; CDR3 DNA: TGCAGTGCTAGATCCTGGACTAGCGGACTAACTCCCTACGAGCAGTACTTC
J gene: TRBJ1-1; V gene: TRBV15; clone size: many; D gene: .; CDR3 protein: CATSRGQPYTEAFF; CDR3 DNA: TGTGCCACCAGCAGAGGACAGCCCTACACTGAAGCTTTCTTT
J gene: TRBJ2-7; V gene: TRBV2; clone size: many; D gene: TRBD1; CDR3 protein: CASKRTGSWEQYF; CDR3 DNA: TGTGCCAGCAAACGGACAGGGTCGTGGGAGCAGTACTTC
J gene: TRBJ2-7; V gene: TRBV11-1; clone size: .; D gene: .; CDR3 protein: CASSLRVSASPYEQYF; CDR3 DNA: TGTGCCAGCAGCTTACGGGTCAGCGCCTCTCCCTACGAGCAGTACTTC
J gene: TRBJ1-1; V gene: TRBV7-9; clone size: .; D gene: .; CDR3 protein: CASSFDANTEAFF; CDR3 DNA: TGTGCCAGCAGCTTTGATGCGAACACTGAAGCTTTCTTT
J gene: TRBJ2-1; V gene: TRBV6-5; clone size: .; D gene: TRBD2; CDR3 protein: CASSSRLTSEYNEQFF; CDR3 DNA: TGTGCCAGCAGCTCCCGGTTGACTAGCGAGTACAATGAGCAGTTCTTC